This TCR beta chain originates from a study of blood T cell repertoires in COVID-19. About the study: Donors in the United States, Italy and Spain gave samples during acute or convalescent COVID-19. In each case, the material was cDNA or gDNA derived from T cells, B-cell-depleted T cells, or PBMCs.

Authors' analysis steps: The assay estimated nucleated cells by amplifying reference gene primers. Produced via immunoSEQ multiplex PCR; TCRdb's table is partial and in-frame only. Clone size and V and J calls were adopted from that table, with D and trimming inferred from the DNA. This table has under 450,000 clones, about 88% appearing once. Individuals aged about 18 to 89 years were recruited from approximately 24 US areas. Germline V CDR1 and CDR2: KGHSH, LQKENI. Trimming stripped 3 bases from V and 1 base from J, with 15 bases between. The CDR3 has 16 residues. The chain recombines TRBV18 with TRBJ1-1; D gene ambiguous. The origin of this receptor is a woman aged 25 to 39 who had recovered from COVID-19. Sample: PBMCs or T cells enriched from blood (not recorded which). The CDR3 sequence: CASSPPGSRGNTEAFF. The DNA of the CDR3 is TGTGCCAGCTCACCCCCCGGGAGCCGTGGGAACACTGAAGCTTTCTTT.